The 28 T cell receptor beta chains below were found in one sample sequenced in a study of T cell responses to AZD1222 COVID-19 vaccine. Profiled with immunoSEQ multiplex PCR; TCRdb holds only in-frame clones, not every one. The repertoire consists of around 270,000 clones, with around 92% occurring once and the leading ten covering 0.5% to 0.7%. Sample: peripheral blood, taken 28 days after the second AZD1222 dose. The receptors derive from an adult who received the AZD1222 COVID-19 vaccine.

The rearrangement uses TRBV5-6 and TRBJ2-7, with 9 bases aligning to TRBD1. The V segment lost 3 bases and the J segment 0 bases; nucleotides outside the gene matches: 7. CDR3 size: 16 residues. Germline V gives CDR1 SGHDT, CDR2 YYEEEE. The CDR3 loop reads CASSSLGTGSSYEQYF. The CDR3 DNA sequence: TGTGCCAGCAGCTCACTCGGGACAGGGAGCTCCTACGAGCAGTACTTC. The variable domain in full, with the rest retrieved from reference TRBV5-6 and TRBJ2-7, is DAGVTQSPTHLIKTRGQQVTLRCSPKSGHDTVSWYQQALGQGPQFIFQYYEEEERQRGNFPDRFSGHQFPNYSSELNVNALLLGDSALYLCASSSLGTGSSYEQYFGPGTRLTVT.

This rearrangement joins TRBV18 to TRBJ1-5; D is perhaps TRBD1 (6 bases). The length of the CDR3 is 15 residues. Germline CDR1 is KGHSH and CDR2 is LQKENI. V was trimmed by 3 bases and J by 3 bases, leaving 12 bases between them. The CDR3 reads CASSPWRGNNQPQHF. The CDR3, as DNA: TGTGCCAGCTCACCTTGGAGGGGGAACAATCAGCCCCAGCATTTT.

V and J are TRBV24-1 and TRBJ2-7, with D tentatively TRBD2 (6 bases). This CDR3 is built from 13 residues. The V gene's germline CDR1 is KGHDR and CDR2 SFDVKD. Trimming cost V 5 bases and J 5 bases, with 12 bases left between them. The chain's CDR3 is CATSGGLRDEQYF. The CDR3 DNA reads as TGTGCCACCAGTGGGGGACTCCGAGACGAGCAGTACTTC.

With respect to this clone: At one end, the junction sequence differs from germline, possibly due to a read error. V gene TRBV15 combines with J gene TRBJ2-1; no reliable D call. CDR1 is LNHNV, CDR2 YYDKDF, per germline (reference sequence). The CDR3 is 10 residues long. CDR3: CAPSLQPPIF. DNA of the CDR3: TGTGCCCCCTCGCTCCAGCCGCCGATCTTC.

CDR3 coding DNA: TGCGCCAGCAGCCAAGATGGGGGGAGGGAAGCTGGGGCCAACGTCCTGACTTTC. As protein: CASSQDGGREAGANVLTF. The chain links TRBV4-1 to TRBJ2-6; TRBD2 aligns across 7 bases. The V gene end was trimmed by 0 bases and the J gene end by 2 bases; junction bases not matched to a gene: 7. CDR3 length: 18 residues. The germline CDR1 and CDR2 sequences are MGHRA and YSYEKL.

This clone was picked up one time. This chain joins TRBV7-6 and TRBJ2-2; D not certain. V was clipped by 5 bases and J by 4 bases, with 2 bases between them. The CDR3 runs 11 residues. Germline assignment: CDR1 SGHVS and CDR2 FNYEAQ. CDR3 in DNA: TGTGCCAGCAGCCGCACCGGGGAGCTGTTTTTT. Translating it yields CASSRTGELFF.

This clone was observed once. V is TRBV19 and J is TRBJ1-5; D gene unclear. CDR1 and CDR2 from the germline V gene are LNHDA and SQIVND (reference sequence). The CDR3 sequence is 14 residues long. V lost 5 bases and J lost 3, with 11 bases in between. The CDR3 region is CASSPKGHNQPQHF. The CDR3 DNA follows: TGTGCCAGTAGTCCGAAGGGTCACAATCAGCCCCAGCATTTT.

CDR3 in DNA: TGTGCCAGCAGCGTAACAGGGGCGAGAGAGACCCAGTACTTC. This codes for CASSVTGARETQYF. The rearrangement links TRBV7-2 to TRBJ2-5, with 7 bases fitting TRBD1. V dropped 5 bases and J dropped 4; count of bases not matched to a gene: 7. CDR1 is SGHTA, CDR2 FQGNSA, per germline. This CDR3 has 14 amino acids.

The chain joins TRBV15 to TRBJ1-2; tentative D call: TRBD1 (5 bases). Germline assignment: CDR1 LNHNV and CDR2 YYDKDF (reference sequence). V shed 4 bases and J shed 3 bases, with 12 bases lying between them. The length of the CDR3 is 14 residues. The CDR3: CATSKGTAYYGYTF. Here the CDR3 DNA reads TGTGCCACCAGCAAGGGGACGGCTTACTATGGCTACACCTTC.

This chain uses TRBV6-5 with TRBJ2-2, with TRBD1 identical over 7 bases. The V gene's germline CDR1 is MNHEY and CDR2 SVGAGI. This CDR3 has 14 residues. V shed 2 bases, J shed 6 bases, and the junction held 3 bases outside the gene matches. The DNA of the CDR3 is TGTGCCAGCAGTTACAGGGGGCTCTCCGGGGAGCTGTTTTTT. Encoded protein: CASSYRGLSGELFF.

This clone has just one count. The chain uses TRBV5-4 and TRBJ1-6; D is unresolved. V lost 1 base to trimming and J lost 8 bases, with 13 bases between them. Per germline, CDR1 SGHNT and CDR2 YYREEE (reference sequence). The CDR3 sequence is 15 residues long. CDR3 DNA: TGTGCCAGCAGCTTGAAATTGGGAGTGGATTCACCCCTCCACTTT. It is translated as CASSLKLGVDSPLHF.

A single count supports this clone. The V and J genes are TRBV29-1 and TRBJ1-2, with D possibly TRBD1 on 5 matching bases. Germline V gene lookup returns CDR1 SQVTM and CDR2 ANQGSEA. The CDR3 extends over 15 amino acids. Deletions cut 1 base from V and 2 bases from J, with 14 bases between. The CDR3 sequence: CSVEGGVTVNYGYTF. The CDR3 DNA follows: TGCAGCGTTGAAGGGGGCGTTACTGTGAACTATGGCTACACCTTC.

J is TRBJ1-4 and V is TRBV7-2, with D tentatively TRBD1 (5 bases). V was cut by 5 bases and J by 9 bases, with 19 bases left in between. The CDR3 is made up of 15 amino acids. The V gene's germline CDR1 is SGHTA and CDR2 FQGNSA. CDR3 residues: CASSPMFNPGQKLFF. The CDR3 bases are TGTGCCAGCAGCCCGATGTTCAACCCGGGGCAAAAACTGTTTTTT. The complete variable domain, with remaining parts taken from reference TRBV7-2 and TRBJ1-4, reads GAGVSQSPSNKVTEKGKDVELRCDPISGHTALYWYRQSLGQGLEFLIYFQGNSAPDKSGLPSDRFSAERTGGSVSTLTIQRTQQEDSAVYLCASSPMFNPGQKLFFGSGTQLSVL.

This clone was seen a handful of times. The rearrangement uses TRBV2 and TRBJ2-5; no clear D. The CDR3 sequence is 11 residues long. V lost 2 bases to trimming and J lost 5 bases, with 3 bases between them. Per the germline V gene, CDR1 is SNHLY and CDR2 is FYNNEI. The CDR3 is CASSEYETQYF. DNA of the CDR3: TGTGCCAGCAGTGAATATGAGACCCAGTACTTC. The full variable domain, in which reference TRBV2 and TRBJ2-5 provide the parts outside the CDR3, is EPEVTQTPSHQVTQMGQEVILRCVPISNHLYFYWYRQILGQKVEFLVSFYNNEISEKSEIFDDQFSVERPDGSNFTLKIRSTKLEDSAMYFCASSEYETQYFGPGTRLLVL.

The CDR3 nucleotides are TGTGCCAGCATCCCGACGGTGAACACTGAAGCTTTCTTT. It encodes CASIPTVNTEAFF. The V and J genes are TRBV28 and TRBJ1-1; D gene ambiguous. The V gene lost 7 bases and the J gene lost 0 bases, with 9 bases spanning the gap. CDR1 and CDR2 from the germline V gene are MDHEN and SYDVKM. This CDR3 is 13 amino acids long.

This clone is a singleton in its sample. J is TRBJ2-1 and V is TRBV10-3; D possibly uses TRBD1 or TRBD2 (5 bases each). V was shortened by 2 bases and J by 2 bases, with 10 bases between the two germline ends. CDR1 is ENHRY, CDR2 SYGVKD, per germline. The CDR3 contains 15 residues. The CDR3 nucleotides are TGTGCCATCAGTGAGGGGGGTAGCACCTACAATGAGCAGTTCTTC. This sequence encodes CAISEGGSTYNEQFF.

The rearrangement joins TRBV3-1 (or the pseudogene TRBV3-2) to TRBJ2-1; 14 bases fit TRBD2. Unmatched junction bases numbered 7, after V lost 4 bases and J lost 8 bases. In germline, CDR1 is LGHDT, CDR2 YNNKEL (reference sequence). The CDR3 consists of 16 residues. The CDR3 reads CASSLGTSGSIDEQFF. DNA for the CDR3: TGTGCCAGCAGCCTTGGGACTAGCGGGAGTATCGATGAGCAGTTCTTC.

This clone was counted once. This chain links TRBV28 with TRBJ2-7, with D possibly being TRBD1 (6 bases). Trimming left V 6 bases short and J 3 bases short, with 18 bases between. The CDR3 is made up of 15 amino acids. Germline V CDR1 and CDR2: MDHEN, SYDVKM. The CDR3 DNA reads TGTGCCAGCAGCCAAGGACAGTTCCCTTACTACGAGCAGTACTTC. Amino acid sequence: CASSQGQFPYYEQYF.

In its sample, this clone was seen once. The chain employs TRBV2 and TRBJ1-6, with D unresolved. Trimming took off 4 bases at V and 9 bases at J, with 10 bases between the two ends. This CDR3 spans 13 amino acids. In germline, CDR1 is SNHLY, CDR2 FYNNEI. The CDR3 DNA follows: TGTGCCAGCAGTGCAAAGGGCCTTTCACCCCTCCACTTT. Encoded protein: CASSAKGLSPLHF.

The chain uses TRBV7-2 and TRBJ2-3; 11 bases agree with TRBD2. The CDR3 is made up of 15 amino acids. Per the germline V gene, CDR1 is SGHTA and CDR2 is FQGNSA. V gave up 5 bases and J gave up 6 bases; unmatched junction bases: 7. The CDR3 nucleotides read TGTGCCAGCAGCCGGACTAGCGGGTTCGGGGATACGCAGTATTTT. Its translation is CASSRTSGFGDTQYF.

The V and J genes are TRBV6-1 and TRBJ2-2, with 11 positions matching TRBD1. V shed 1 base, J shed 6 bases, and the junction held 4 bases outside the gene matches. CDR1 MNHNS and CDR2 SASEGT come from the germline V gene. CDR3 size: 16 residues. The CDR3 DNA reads TGTGCCAGCAGTGAAGGGACAGGGGGCGCCGCCGGGGAGCTGTTTTTT. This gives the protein CASSEGTGGAAGELFF.

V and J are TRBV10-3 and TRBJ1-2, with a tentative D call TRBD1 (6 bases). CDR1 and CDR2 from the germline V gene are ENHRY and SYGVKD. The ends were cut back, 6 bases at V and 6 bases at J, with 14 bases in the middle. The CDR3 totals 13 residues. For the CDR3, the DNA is TGTGCCATCAGGGACGACAGGAGCAATGGCTACACCTTC. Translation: CAIRDDRSNGYTF.

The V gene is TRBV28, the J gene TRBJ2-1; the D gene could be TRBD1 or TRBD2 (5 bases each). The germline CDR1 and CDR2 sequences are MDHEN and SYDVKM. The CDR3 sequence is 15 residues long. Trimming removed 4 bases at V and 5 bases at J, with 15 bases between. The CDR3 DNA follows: TGTGCCAGCAGTTCCGGGGCGTGGAACAACAATGAGCAGTTCTTC. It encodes CASSSGAWNNNEQFF.

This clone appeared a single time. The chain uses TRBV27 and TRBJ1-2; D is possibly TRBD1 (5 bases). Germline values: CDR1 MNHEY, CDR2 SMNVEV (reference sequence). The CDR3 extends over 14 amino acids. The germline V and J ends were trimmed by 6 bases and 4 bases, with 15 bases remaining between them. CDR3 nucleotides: TGTGCCAGCAGCCGGGCAGGGACCCCCTATGGCTACACCTTC. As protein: CASSRAGTPYGYTF.

This chain's CDR3 is CASSSTGTSSYEQYF. CDR3 DNA: TGTGCCAGCAGCTCGACCGGGACTAGCTCCTACGAGCAGTACTTC. The chain is built from TRBV7-2 and TRBJ2-7; 8 nucleotides match TRBD2. V was clipped by 4 bases and J by 0 bases; unmatched bases: 5. The length of the CDR3 is 15 residues. The germline V gene encodes CDR1 SGHTA and CDR2 FQGNSA.

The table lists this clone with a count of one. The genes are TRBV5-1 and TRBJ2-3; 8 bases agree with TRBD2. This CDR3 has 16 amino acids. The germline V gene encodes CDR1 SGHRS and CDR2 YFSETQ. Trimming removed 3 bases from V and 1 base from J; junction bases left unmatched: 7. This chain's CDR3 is CASSWGREVRTDTQYF. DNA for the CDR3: TGCGCCAGCAGCTGGGGGCGGGAGGTTCGCACAGATACGCAGTATTTT.

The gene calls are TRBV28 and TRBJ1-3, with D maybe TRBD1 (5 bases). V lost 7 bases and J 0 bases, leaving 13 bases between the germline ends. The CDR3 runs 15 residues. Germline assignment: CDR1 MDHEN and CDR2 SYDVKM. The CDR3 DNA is TGTGCCAGCATCCCCGGGGCCTACTCTGGAAACACCATATATTTT. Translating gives CASIPGAYSGNTIYF.

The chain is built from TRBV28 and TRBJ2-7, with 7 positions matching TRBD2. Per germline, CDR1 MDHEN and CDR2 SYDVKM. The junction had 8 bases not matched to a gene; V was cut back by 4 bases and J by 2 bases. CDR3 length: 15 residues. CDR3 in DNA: TGTGCCAGCAGTTGGAGCGGGAAGGTCACCTACGAGCAGTACTTC. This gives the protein CASSWSGKVTYEQYF.